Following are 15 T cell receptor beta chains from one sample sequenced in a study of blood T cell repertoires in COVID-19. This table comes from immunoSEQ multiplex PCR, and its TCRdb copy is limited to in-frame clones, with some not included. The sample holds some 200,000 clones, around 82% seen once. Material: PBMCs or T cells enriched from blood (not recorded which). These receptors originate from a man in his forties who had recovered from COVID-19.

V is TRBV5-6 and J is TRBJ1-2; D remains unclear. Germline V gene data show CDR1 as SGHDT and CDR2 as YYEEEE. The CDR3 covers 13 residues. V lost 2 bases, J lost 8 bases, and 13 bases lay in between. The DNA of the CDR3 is TGTGCCAGCAGCTTACGGGAGGATGGGGGCTACACCTTC. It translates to CASSLREDGGYTF.

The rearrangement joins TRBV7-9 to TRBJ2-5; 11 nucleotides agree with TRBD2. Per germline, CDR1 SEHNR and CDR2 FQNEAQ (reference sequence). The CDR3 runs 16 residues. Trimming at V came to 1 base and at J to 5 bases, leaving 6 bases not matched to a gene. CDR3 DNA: TGTGCCAGCAGCTTAGACTTAGCGGGAGGGCGTGAGACCCAGTACTTC. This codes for CASSLDLAGGRETQYF.

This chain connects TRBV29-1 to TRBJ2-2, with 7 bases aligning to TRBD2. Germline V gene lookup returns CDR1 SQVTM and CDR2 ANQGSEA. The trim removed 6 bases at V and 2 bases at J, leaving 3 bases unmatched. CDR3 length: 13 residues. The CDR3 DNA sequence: TGCAGCGTAGGGACTACTAACACCGGGGAGCTGTTTTTT. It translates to CSVGTTNTGELFF.

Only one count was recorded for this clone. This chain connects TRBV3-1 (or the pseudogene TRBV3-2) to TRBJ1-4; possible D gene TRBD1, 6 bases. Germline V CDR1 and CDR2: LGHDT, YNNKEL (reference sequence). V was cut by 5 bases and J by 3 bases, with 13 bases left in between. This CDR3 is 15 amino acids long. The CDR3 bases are TGTGCCAGCAGCACAACAGGGTACGCTAATGAAAAACTGTTTTTT. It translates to CASSTTGYANEKLFF.

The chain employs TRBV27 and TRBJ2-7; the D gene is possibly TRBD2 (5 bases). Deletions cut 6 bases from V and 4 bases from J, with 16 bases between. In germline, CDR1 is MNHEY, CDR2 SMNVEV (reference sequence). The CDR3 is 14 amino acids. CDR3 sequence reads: CASRPTRRLYEQYF. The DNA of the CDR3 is TGTGCCAGCAGACCCACTAGGAGATTATACGAGCAGTACTTC.

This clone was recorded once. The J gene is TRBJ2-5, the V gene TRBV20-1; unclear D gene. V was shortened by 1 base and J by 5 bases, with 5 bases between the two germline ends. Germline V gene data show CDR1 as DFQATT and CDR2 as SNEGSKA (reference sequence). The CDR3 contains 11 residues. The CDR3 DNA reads TGCAGTGCTAGAGGGCCGGAGACCCAGTACTTC. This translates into CSARGPETQYF.

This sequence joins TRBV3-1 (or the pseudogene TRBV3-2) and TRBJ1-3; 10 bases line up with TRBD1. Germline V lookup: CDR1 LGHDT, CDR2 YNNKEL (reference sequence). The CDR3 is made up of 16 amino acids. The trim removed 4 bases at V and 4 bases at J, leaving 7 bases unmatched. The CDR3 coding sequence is TGTGCCAGCAGCCGAGGGACAGGGGCGTCAGGAAACACCATATATTTT. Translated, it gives CASSRGTGASGNTIYF.

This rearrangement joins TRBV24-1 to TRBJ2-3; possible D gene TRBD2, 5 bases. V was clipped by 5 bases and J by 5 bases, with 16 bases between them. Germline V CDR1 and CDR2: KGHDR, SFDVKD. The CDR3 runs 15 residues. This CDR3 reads CATSAKDWGGDTQYF. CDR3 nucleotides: TGTGCCACCAGTGCAAAGGACTGGGGTGGAGATACGCAGTATTTT.

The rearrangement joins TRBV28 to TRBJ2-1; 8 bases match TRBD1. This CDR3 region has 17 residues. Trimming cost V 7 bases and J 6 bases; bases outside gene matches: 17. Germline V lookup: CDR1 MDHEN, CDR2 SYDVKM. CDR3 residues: CASTPPLRDRYFNEQFF. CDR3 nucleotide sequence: TGTGCCAGCACTCCTCCCCTCCGGGACAGGTACTTCAATGAGCAGTTCTTC.

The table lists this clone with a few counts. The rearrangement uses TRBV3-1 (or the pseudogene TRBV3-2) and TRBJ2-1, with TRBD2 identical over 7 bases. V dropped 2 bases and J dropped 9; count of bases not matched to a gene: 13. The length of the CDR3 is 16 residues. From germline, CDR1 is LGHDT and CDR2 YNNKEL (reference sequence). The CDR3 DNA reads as TGTGCCAGCAGCCAATACCTCAGCGGGGCAGCGGGTGAGCAGTTCTTC. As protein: CASSQYLSGAAGEQFF.

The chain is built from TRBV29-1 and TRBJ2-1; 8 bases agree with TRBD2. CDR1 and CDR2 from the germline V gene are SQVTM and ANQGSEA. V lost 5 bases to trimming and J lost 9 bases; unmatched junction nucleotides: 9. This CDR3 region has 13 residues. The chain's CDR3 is CSVMSGGGPEQFF. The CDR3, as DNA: TGCAGCGTTATGAGCGGGGGAGGTCCTGAGCAGTTCTTC.

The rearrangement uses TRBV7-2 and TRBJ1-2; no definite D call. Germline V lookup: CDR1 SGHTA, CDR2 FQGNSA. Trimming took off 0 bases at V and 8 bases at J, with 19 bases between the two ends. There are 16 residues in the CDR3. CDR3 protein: CASSLAGSNRLRGYTF. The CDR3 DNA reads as TGTGCCAGCAGCTTAGCCGGCAGTAATCGGTTGCGGGGCTACACCTTC.

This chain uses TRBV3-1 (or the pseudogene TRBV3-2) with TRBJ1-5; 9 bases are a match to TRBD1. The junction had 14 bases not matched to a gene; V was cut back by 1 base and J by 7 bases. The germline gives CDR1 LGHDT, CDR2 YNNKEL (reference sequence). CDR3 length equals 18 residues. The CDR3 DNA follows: TGTGCCAGCAGCCAAGGAGGGGTGGGGACAGGGAGTTTCCAGCCCCAGCATTTT. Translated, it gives CASSQGGVGTGSFQPQHF.

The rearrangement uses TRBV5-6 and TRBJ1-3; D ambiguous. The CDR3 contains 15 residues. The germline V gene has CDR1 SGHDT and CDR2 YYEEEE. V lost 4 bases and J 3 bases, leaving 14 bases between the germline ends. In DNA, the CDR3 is TGTGCCAGCAGCCGCGGCCTCCTGGGTGGAAACACCATATATTTT. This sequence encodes CASSRGLLGGNTIYF. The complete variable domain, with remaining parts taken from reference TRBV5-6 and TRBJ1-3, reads DAGVTQSPTHLIKTRGQQVTLRCSPKSGHDTVSWYQQALGQGPQFIFQYYEEEERQRGNFPDRFSGHQFPNYSSELNVNALLLGDSALYLCASSRGLLGGNTIYFGEGSWLTVV.

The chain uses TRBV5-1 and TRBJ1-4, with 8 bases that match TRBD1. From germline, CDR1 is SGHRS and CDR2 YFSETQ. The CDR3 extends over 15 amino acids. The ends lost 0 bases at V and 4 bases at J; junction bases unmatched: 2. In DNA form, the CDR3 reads TGCGCCAGCAGCTTGGGGGACAGGAATAATGAAAAACTGTTTTTT. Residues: CASSLGDRNNEKLFF.